This T cell receptor (beta chain) appears in the sequencing data of a study of blood T cell repertoires in COVID-19. The assay was immunoSEQ multiplex PCR, and TCRdb's table has in-frame clones only and misses some. The sample lists 300,000 to 450,000 clones; around 87% were seen once. This clone was counted between two and nine times. The receptor was derived from a woman aged 55-70 years with COVID-19, enrolled during active disease. The sequencing input was peripheral blood.

CDR3 nucleotides: TGTGCCAGCAGCTCCGAGACAGGGAAGGGGAATCAGCCCCAGCATTTT. Encoded protein: CASSSETGKGNQPQHF. This rearrangement joins TRBV28 to TRBJ1-5; 7 positions agree with TRBD1. J lost 4 bases, V lost 6 bases, and 12 bases had no gene match. The CDR3 is 16 amino acids. Germline V gene data show CDR1 as MDHEN and CDR2 as SYDVKM.